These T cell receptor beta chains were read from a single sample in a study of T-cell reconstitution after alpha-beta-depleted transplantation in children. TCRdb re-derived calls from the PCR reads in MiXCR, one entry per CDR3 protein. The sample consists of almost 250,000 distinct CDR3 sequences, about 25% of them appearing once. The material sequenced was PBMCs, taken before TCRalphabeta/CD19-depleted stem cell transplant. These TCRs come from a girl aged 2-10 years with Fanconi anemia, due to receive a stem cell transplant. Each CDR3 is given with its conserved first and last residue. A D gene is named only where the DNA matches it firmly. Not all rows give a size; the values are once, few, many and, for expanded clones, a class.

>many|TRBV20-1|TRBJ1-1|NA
CSAAPGLTEAFF
TGCAGTGCTGCCCCGGGGCTCACTGAAGCTTTCTTT
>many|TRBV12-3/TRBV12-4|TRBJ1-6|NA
CASSKDNSPLHF
TGTGCCAGCTCAAAAGATAATTCACCCCTCCACTTT
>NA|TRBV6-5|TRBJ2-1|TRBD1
CASSYSGTGGEQFF
TGTGCCAGCAGTTACTCAGGGACAGGGGGCGAGCAGTTCTTC
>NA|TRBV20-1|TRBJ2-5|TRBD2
CSAEGTSGGAFQETQYF
TGCAGTGCTGAAGGGACTAGCGGGGGGGCCTTCCAAGAGACCCAGTACTTC
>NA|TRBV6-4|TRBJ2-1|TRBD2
CASSPSGDSYNEQFF
TGTGCCAGCAGTCCGAGCGGGGACTCCTACAATGAGCAGTTCTTC
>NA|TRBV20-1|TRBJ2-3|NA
CSASLLEDKDTQYF
TGCAGTGCTAGTTTGCTAGAAGATAAAGATACGCAGTATTTT
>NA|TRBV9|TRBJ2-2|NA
CASSVNSQTGELFF
TGTGCCAGCAGCGTAAATAGCCAGACCGGGGAGCTGTTTTTT
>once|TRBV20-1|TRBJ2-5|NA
CSAVQGTGETQYF
TGCAGTGCGGTGCAGGGGACGGGAGAGACCCAGTACTTC
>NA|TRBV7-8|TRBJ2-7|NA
CASSLAAMGVSTYEQYF
TGTGCCAGCAGCTTAGCGGCAATGGGGGTCTCTACCTACGAGCAGTACTTC
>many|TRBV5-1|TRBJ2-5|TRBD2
CASSPGLAGQTTRETQYF
TGCGCCAGCAGCCCGGGACTAGCGGGGCAAACAACGAGGGAGACCCAGTACTTC
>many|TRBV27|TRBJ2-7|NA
CASSLRAGEETYEQYF
TGTGCCAGCAGTTTAAGAGCGGGTGAGGAAACCTACGAGCAGTACTTC
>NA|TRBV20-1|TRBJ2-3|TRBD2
CSAGGGTDTQYF
TGCAGTGCTGGCGGGGGTACAGATACGCAGTATTTT
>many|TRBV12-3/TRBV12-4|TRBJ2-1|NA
CASSPSRGHNEQFF
TGTGCCAGCAGCCCTAGTCGGGGGCACAATGAGCAGTTCTTC
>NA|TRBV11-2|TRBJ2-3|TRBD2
CASREGRGGASDTQYF
TGTGCCAGCAGAGAGGGGCGCGGGGGGGCTTCAGATACGCAGTATTTT
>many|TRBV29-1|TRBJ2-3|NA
CSVAWSTDTQYF
TGCAGCGTAGCATGGAGCACAGATACGCAGTATTTT
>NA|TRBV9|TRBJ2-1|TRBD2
CASSAPQTVGTSGADPFF
TGTGCCAGCAGCGCCCCACAGACGGTGGGGACTAGCGGGGCGGACCCGTTCTTC
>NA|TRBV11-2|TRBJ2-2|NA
CASSLLGWDRFTGELFF
TGTGCCAGCAGCTTATTAGGTTGGGACCGATTTACCGGGGAGCTGTTTTTT
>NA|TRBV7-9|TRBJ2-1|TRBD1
CASSVGTGFYNEQFF
TGTGCCAGCAGCGTGGGGACAGGGTTCTACAATGAGCAGTTCTTC
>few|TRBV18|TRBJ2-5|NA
CASSPLTTHGPTQYF
TGTGCCAGCTCACCACTTACGACCCACGGGCCGACCCAGTACTTC
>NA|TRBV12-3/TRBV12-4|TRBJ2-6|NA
CASSLNGANVLTF
TGTGCCAGCAGTTTGAACGGTGCCAACGTCCTGACTTTC
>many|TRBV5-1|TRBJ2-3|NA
CASSIRDGSTDTQYF
TGCGCCAGCAGCATCCGGGACGGGAGCACAGATACGCAGTATTTT
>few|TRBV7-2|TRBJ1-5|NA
CASSLGLGQPQHF
TGTGCCAGCAGCTTAGGTCTAGGTCAGCCCCAGCATTTT
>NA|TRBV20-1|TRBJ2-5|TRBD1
CSASQNRGHGETQYF
TGCAGTGCTAGCCAAAACAGGGGGCATGGAGAGACCCAGTACTTC
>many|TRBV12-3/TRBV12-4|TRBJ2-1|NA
CASSPSLRNSYNEQFF
TGTGCCAGCAGCCCGTCCCTCCGAAACTCCTACAATGAGCAGTTCTTC
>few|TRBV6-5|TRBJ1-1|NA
CASSRETAMNTEAFF
TGTGCCAGCAGTCGAGAGACAGCCATGAACACTGAAGCTTTCTTT
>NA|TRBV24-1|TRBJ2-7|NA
CATMWGYEQYF
TGTGCCACCATGTGGGGCTACGAGCAGTACTTC
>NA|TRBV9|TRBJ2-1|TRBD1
CASSAGGQGNEQFF
TGTGCCAGCAGCGCAGGGGGACAAGGCAATGAGCAGTTCTTC
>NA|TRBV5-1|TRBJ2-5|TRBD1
CASTGTGGSETQYF
TGCGCCAGTACCGGGACAGGGGGCTCGGAGACCCAGTACTTC
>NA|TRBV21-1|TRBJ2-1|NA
CASRRLAHQDNEQFF
TGTGCCAGCAGACGACTAGCGCATCAAGACAATGAGCAGTTCTTC
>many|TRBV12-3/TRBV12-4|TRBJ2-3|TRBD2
CASSSPRGLAGGSTDTQYF
TGTGCCAGCAGTTCCCCGAGGGGACTAGCGGGGGGAAGCACAGATACGCAGTATTTT
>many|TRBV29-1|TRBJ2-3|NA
CSVVGDLISTDTQYF
TGCAGCGTTGTAGGAGACCTTATTAGCACAGATACGCAGTATTTT
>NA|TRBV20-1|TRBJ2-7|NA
CSARGSPYDGQYF
TGCAGTGCTAGAGGTTCACCGTACGATGGGCAGTACTTC
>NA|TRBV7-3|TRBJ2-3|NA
CASSLHSSGVSTDTQYF
TGTGCCAGCAGCTTACACTCCTCGGGGGTTAGCACAGATACGCAGTATTTT
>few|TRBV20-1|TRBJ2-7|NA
CSARADAGQYF
TGCAGTGCTAGAGCCGATGCGGGGCAGTACTTC
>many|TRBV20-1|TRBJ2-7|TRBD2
CSASVGLAGAYEQYF
TGCAGTGCTAGTGTTGGACTAGCGGGAGCGTACGAGCAGTACTTC